This T cell receptor beta chain was profiled in a study of pediatric ulcerative colitis. Whole-study context: Most patients had pancolitis, and two had left-sided colitis.

Points from the study as a whole: Repertoires came from total lymphocyte DNA, not specific subsets.

Regarding this clone: Its target is unknown.

Libraries were prepared by immunoSEQ multiplex PCR; TCRdb keeps only in-frame clonotypes and omits some of them. The sample contains 50,000 to 65,000 clones, approximately 87% of which appear only once. This CDR3 region has 13 residues. V was shortened by 4 bases and J by 4 bases, with 10 bases between the two germline ends. The germline V gene encodes CDR1 SNHLY and CDR2 FYNNEI. The blood sample was taken during the colonoscopy visit. The chain links TRBV2 to TRBJ1-2; no definite D call. The clonotype originates from a boy younger than 18 with severe ulcerative colitis. The source material was blood. The CDR3 protein is CASSGNKGYGYTF. Written as DNA, the CDR3 is TGTGCCAGCAGTGGAAACAAGGGCTATGGCTACACCTTC.